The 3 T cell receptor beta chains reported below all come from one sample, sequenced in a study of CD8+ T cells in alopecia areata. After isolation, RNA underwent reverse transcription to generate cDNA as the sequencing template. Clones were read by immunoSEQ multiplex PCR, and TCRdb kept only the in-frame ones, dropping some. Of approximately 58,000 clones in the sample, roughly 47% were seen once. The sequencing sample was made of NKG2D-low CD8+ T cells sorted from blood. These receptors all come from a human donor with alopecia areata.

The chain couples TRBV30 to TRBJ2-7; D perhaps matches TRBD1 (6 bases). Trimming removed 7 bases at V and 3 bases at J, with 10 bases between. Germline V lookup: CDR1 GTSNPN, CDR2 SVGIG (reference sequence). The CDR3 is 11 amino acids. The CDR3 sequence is CAFRGDYEQYF. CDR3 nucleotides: TGTGCCTTCAGGGGTGACTACGAGCAGTACTTC.

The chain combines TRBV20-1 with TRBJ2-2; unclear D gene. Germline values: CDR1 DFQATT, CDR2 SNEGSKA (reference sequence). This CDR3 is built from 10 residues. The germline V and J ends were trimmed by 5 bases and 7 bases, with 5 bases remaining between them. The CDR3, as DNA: TGCAGTGCTCCTGGCGGGGAGCTGTTTTTT. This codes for CSAPGGELFF.

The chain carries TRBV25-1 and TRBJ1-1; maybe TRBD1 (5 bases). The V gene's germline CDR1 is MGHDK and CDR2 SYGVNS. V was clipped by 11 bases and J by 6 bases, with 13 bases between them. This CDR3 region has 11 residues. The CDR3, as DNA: TGTGCCTGCGGGGGGAGGCCTGAAGCTTTCTTT. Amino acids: CACGGRPEAFF.